This TCR beta chain was identified during a study of blood T cells in healthy people across ages. Findings of the study overall: Both naive CD4+ cell counts and diversity were greater in long-lived donors than in aged donors.

This clonotype showed up just a few times. The target antigen is unknown. The V end was cut by 5 bases, the J end by 2 bases, with 17 bases between. The CDR3 length is 16 residues. CDR1 and CDR2 from the germline V gene are SEHNR and FQNEAQ (reference sequence). With a J-beta primer mix and a sample-barcoded 5' primer, a second PCR ran roughly 6 to 11 cycles. TCRdb processed the 5' RACE reads anew with MiXCR; each CDR3 protein has one entry. The table lists some 1.4 million distinct CDR3 sequences, 40% to 50% of them singletons. This receptor was identified in a woman younger than 30 in good health. The chain carries TRBV7-9 and TRBJ2-3; possibly TRBD2 for D (5 bases). Sequenced: blood. The CDR3 spells CASSALPLAVTDTQYF. The CDR3, as DNA: TGTGCCAGCAGCGCCCTCCCCCTAGCAGTCACAGATACGCAGTATTTT. Complete variable domain (other parts from reference TRBV7-9 and TRBJ2-3): DTGVSQNPRHKITKRGQNVTFRCDPISEHNRLYWYRQTLGQGPEFLTYFQNEAQLEKSRLLSDRFSAERPKGSFSTLEIQRTEQGDSAMYLCASSALPLAVTDTQYFGPGTRLTVL.